This T cell receptor beta chain was recorded in a study of blood T cell repertoires in COVID-19. About the study: The origin of the acute and convalescent COVID-19 samples was the United States, Italy and Spain.

V shed 1 base and J shed 7 bases, with 14 bases lying between them. The CDR3 is 15 amino acids. Germline lookup yields CDR1 SGHVS and CDR2 FNYEAQ. This clone was counted a few times. Profiled with immunoSEQ multiplex PCR; TCRdb holds only in-frame clones, not every one. The sample carries about 410,000 clones, around 86% recorded once. The chain combines TRBV7-6 with TRBJ1-5; D might be TRBD1 (6 bases). Sequencing was carried out using peripheral blood. This TCR derives from a woman aged 25 to 39 with active or convalescent COVID-19. CDR3 amino acids: CASSLGGGPEQPQHF. DNA for the CDR3: TGTGCCAGCAGCTTAGGGGGGGGGCCAGAGCAGCCCCAGCATTTT.